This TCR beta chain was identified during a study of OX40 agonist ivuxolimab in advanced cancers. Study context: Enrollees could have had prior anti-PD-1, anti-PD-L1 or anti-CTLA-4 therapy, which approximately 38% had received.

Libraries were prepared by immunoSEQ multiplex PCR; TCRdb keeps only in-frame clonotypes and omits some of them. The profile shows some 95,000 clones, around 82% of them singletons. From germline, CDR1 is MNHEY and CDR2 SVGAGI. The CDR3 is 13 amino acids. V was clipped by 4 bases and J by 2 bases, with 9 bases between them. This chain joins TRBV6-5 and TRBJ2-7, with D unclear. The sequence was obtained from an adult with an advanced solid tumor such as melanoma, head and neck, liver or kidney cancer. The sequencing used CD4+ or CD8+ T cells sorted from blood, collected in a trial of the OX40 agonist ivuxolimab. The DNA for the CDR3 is TGTGCCAGCAGTTCGTCGGATCCCTACGAGCAGTACTTC. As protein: CASSSSDPYEQYF.